This T cell receptor beta chain was identified in a study of blood T cell repertoires in COVID-19. Study-wide context: Whether acute or convalescent, the COVID-19 samples came from the United States, Italy and Spain.

Germline CDR1 and CDR2: SGHTA and FQGTGA. Trimming left V 2 bases short and J 5 bases short, with 9 bases between. This CDR3 is built from 13 residues. Participants, about 18 to 89 years old, spanned 25 or so US areas. Cohorts were assigned according to the clinical history that participants reported. The assay was immunoSEQ multiplex PCR, and TCRdb's table has in-frame clones only and misses some. The sample lists more than 200,000 clones, around 84% occurring once. The specimen sequenced was PBMCs or T cells enriched from blood (not recorded which). The chain links TRBV7-3 to TRBJ2-5; D is ambiguous. The source is a man aged 30 to 39 with acute COVID-19. The CDR3 nucleotides read TGTGCCAGCAGCTTAGGCTCCCTTGAGACCCAGTACTTC. Residues: CASSLGSLETQYF.